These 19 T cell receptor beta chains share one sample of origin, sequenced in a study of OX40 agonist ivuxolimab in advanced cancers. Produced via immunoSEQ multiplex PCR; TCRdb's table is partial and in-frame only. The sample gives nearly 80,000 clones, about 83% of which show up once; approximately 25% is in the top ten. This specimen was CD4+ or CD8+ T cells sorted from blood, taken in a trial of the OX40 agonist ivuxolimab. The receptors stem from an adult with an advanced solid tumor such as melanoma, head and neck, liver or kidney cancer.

This chain's CDR3 is CAYYGRSYGYTF. Here the CDR3 DNA reads TGTGCCTACTACGGCCGGAGCTATGGCTACACCTTC. The chain employs TRBV30 and TRBJ1-2; D gene uncertain. The CDR3 length is 12 residues. CDR1 and CDR2 (germline): GTSNPN, SVGIG (reference sequence). The ends were cut back, 7 bases at V and 4 bases at J, with 13 bases in the middle.

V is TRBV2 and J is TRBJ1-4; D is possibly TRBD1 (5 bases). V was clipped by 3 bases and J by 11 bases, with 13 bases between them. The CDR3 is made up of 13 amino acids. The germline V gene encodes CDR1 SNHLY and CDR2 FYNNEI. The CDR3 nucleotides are TGTGCCAGCAGTGACCCGGGGGAGGGGAAACTGTTTTTT. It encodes CASSDPGEGKLFF.

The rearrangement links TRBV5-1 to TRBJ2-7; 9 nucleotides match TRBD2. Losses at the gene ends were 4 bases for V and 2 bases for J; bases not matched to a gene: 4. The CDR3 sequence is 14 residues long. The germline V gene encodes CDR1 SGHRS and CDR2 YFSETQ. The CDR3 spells CASSRAGGTYEQYF. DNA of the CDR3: TGCGCCAGCAGCCGAGCGGGGGGAACCTACGAGCAGTACTTC.

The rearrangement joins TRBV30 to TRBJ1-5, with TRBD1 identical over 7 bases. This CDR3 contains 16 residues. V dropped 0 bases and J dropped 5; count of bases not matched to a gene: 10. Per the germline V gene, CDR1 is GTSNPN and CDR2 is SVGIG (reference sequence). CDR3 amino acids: CAWSVRGGTVDQPQHF. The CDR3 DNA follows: TGTGCCTGGAGTGTTCGAGGCGGGACAGTAGATCAGCCCCAGCATTTT.

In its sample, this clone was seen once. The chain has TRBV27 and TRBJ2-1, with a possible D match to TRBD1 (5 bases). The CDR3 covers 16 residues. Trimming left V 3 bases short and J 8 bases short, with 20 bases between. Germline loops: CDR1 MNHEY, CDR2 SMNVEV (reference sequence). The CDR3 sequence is CASSLTSGSYGHEQFF. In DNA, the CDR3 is TGTGCCAGCAGTTTGACCTCAGGGTCATACGGGCATGAGCAGTTCTTC.

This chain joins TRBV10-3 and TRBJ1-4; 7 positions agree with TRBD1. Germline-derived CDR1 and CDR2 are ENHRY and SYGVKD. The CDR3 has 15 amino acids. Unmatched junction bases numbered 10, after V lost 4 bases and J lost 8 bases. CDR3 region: CAISAGRDSQEKLFF. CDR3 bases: TGTGCCATCAGTGCGGGTCGGGACAGCCAAGAAAAACTGTTTTTT.

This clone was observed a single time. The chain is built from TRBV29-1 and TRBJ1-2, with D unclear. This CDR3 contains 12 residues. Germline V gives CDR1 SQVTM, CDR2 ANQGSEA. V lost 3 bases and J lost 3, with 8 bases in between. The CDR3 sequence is CSVDTLDYGYTF. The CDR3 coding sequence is TGCAGCGTTGATACCCTCGACTATGGCTACACCTTC. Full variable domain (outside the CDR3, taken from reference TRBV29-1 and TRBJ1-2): SAVISQKPSRDICQRGTSLTIQCQVDSQVTMMFWYRQQPGQSLTLIATANQGSEATYESGFVIDKFPISRPNLTFSTLTVSNMSPEDSSIYLCSVDTLDYGYTFGSGTRLTVV.

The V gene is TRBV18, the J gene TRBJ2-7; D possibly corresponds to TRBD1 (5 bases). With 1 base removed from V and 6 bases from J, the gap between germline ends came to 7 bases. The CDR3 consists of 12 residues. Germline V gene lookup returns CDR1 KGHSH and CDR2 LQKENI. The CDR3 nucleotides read TGTGCCAGCTCACCACGGGGCCCCGAGCAGTACTTC. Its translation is CASSPRGPEQYF.

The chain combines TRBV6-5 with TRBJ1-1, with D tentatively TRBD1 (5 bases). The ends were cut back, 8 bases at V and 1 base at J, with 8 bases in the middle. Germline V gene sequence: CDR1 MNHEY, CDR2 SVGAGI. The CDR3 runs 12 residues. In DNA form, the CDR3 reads TGTGCCAGCCAGGGTGGGAACACTGAAGCTTTCTTT. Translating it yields CASQGGNTEAFF.

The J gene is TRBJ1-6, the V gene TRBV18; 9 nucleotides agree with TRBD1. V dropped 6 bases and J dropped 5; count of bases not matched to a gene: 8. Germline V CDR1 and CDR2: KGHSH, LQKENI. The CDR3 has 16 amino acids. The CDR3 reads CASSQTGGVNNSPLHF. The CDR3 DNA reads TGTGCCAGCTCGCAAACAGGGGGCGTTAATAATTCACCCCTCCACTTT.

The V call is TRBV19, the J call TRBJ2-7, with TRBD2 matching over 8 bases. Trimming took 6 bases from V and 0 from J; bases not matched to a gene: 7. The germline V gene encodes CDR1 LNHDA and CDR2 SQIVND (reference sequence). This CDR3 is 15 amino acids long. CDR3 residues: CASRVLAGASYEQYF. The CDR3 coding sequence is TGTGCCAGTAGAGTCCTAGCGGGCGCCTCCTACGAGCAGTACTTC.

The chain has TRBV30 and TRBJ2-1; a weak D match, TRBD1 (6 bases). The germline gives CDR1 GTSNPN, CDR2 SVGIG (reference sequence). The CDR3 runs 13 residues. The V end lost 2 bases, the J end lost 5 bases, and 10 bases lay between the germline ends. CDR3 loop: CAWSTRTDNEQFF. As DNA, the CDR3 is TGTGCCTGGAGTACCCGGACAGACAATGAGCAGTTCTTC.

CDR3 nucleotides: TGTGCCAGCAGCCATCGTATAAGGTCAGAGACCCAGTACTTC. It yields the protein CASSHRIRSETQYF. The J gene is TRBJ2-5, the V gene TRBV6-5; D call uncertain. The CDR3 sequence is 14 residues long. Trimming cost V 6 bases and J 4 bases, with 15 bases left between them. The germline gives CDR1 MNHEY, CDR2 SVGAGI.

Here the CDR3 DNA reads TGTGCCAGTAGTATTCAGATGAACACTGAAGCTTTCTTT. Protein product: CASSIQMNTEAFF. The V call is TRBV19, the J call TRBJ1-1; D call uncertain. The length of the CDR3 is 13 residues. Per the germline V gene, CDR1 is LNHDA and CDR2 is SQIVND (reference sequence). Trimming shortened V by 3 bases and J by 0 bases, and 5 bases separated the two germline ends.

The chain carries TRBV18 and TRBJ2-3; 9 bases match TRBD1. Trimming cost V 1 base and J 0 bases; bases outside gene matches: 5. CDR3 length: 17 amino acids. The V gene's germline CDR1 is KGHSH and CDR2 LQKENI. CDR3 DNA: TGTGCCAGCTCACCACGGGGGACAGGGTGGAGCACAGATACGCAGTATTTT. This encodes CASSPRGTGWSTDTQYF. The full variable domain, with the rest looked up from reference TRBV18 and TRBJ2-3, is NAGVMQNPRHLVRRRGQEARLRCSPMKGHSHVYWYRQLPEEGLKFMVYLQKENIIDESGMPKERFSAEFPKEGPSILRIQQVVRGDSAAYFCASSPRGTGWSTDTQYFGPGTRLTVL.

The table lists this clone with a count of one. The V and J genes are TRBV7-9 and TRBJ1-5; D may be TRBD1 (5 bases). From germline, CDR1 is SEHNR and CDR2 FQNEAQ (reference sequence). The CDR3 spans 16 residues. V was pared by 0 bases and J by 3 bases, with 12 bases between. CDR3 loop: CASSLATGTSNQPQHF. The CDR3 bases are TGTGCCAGCAGCTTAGCGACCGGGACCTCCAATCAGCCCCAGCATTTT.

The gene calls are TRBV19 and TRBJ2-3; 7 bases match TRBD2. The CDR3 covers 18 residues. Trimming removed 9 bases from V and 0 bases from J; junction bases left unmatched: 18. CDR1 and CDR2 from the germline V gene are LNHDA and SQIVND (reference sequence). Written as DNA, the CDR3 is TGTGCCAGCACTTTTCGGGCTAGCGGATACGCTAGCACAGATACGCAGTATTTT. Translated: CASTFRASGYASTDTQYF.

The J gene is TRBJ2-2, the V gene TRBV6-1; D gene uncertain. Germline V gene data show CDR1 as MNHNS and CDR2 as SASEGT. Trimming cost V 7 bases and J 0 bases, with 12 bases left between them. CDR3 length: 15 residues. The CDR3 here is CASKPVTPNTGELFF. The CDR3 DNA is TGTGCCAGCAAACCGGTCACTCCGAACACCGGGGAGCTGTTTTTT.

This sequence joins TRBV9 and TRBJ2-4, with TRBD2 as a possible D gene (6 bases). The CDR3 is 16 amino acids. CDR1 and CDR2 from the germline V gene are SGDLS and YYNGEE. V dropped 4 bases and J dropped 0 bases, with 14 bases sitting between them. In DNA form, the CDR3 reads TGTGCCAGCAGCCCCGAGGAGGGTCTAGCCAAAAACATTCAGTACTTC. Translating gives CASSPEEGLAKNIQYF.